The next 6 T cell receptor beta chains were all read from a single sample in a study of blood T cell repertoires in COVID-19. The method was immunoSEQ multiplex PCR; TCRdb's version includes in-frame clones alone and lacks a portion of them. The data show about 24,000 clones, with around 88% seen just once and more than 25% held by the top ten. Sequencing used peripheral blood. The receptor set was obtained from a human donor with active COVID-19. The donor label of this sample is uncertain.

The chain employs TRBV11-3 and TRBJ2-1; perhaps TRBD1 as D (6 bases). V lost 5 bases and J lost 5, with 10 bases in between. Per germline, CDR1 SGHNT and CDR2 YENEEA. The CDR3 is 13 amino acids. The CDR3 here is CASSAWTDNEQFF. CDR3 bases: TGTGCCAGCAGCGCTTGGACAGACAATGAGCAGTTCTTC.

This chain uses TRBV2 with TRBJ2-7; 9 nucleotides line up with TRBD1. The CDR3 is 15 residues long. J lost 0 bases, V lost 5 bases, and 5 bases had no gene match. CDR1 and CDR2 (germline): SNHLY, FYNNEI. In DNA form, the CDR3 reads TGTGCCAGCAGTCTAGGACAGGGGCCCTCCTACGAGCAGTACTTC. Residues: CASSLGQGPSYEQYF.

This chain joins TRBV5-5 and TRBJ2-5; 9 nucleotides line up with TRBD1. Germline values: CDR1 SGHKS, CDR2 YYEKEE (reference sequence). The ends lost 0 bases at V and 2 bases at J; junction bases unmatched: 8. This CDR3 has 17 amino acids. The CDR3 coding sequence is TGTGCCAGCAGCTTGGGCTTAGAGACAGGGGGTCAAGAGACCCAGTACTTC. Amino acid sequence: CASSLGLETGGQETQYF.

The chain carries TRBV19 and TRBJ2-6; perhaps TRBD2 as D (6 bases). The germline CDR1 and CDR2 sequences are LNHDA and SQIVND (reference sequence). The CDR3 has 14 amino acids. V was pared by 7 bases and J by 4 bases, with 11 bases between. This CDR3 reads CASKGAGGANVLTF. Here the CDR3 DNA reads TGTGCCAGTAAGGGCGCGGGGGGGGCCAACGTCCTGACTTTC.

V is TRBV5-4 and J is TRBJ2-3; TRBD2 matches at 10 bases. The trim removed 0 bases at V and 5 bases at J, leaving 9 bases unmatched. This CDR3 has 17 residues. Germline CDR1 and CDR2: SGHNT and YYREEE (reference sequence). The CDR3 region is CASSLEASGSMKDTQYF. In DNA, the CDR3 is TGTGCCAGCAGCTTGGAAGCTAGCGGGAGCATGAAAGATACGCAGTATTTT.

The rearrangement links TRBV29-1 to TRBJ2-6; 9 nucleotides agree with TRBD1. V gave up 7 bases and J gave up 0 bases; unmatched junction bases: 4. The germline V gene has CDR1 SQVTM and CDR2 ANQGSEA. The CDR3 length is 15 residues. The CDR3: CSAVTGGSGANVLTF. The CDR3 DNA sequence: TGCAGCGCCGTGACAGGGGGCTCTGGGGCCAACGTCCTGACTTTC.